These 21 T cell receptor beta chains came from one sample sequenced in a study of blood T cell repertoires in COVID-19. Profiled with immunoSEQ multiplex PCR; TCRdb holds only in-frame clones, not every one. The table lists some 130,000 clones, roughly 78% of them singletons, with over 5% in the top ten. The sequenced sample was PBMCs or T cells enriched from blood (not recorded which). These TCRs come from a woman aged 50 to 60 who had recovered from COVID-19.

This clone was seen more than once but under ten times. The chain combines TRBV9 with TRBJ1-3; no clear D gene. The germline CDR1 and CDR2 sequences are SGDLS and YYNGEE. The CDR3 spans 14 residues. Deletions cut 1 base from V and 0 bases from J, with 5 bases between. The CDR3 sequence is CASSVLLSGNTIYF. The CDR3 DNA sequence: TGTGCCAGCAGCGTACTTCTCTCTGGAAACACCATATATTTT.

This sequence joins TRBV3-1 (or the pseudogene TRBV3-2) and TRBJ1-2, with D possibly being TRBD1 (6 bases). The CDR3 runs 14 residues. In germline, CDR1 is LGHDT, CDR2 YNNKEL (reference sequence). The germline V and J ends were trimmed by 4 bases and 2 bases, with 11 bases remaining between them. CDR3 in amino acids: CASSRSQGNYGYTF. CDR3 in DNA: TGTGCCAGCAGCCGCAGCCAGGGGAACTATGGCTACACCTTC.

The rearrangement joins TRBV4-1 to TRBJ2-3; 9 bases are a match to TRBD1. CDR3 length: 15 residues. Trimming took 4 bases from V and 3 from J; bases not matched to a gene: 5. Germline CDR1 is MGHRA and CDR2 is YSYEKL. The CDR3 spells CASSPRDRATDTQYF. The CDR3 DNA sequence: TGCGCCAGCAGCCCCCGGGACAGGGCGACAGATACGCAGTATTTT.

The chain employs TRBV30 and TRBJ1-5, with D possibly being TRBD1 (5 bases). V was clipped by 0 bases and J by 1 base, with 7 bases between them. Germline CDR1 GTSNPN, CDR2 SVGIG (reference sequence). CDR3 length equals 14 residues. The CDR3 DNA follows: TGTGCCTGGAGTGTTTCAGGGAGCAATCAGCCCCAGCATTTT. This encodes CAWSVSGSNQPQHF.

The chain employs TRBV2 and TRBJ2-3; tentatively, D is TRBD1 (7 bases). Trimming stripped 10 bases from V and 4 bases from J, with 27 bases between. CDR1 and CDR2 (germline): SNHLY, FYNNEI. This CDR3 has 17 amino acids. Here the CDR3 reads CAIQLRGAAVFPDTQYF. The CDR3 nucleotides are TGTGCCATCCAACTCAGGGGGGCCGCAGTTTTCCCAGATACGCAGTATTTT.

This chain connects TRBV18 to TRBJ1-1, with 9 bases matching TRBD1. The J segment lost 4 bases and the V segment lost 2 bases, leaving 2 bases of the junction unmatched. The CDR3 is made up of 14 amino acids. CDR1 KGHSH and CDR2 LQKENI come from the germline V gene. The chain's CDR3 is CASSPVDRGTEAFF. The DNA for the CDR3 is TGTGCCAGCTCACCAGTGGACAGGGGCACTGAAGCTTTCTTT.

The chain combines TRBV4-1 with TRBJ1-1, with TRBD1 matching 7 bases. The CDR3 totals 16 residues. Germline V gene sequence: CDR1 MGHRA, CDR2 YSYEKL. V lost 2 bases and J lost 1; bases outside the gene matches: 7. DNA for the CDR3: TGCGCCAGCAGCCAACTGGGACAGTCACAGAACACTGAAGCTTTCTTT. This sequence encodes CASSQLGQSQNTEAFF.

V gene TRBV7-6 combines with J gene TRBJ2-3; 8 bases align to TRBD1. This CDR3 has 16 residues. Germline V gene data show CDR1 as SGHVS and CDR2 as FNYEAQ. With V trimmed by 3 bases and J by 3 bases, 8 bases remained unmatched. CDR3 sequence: CASSFVTGGKTDTQYF. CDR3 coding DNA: TGTGCCAGCAGCTTCGTTACAGGGGGGAAGACAGATACGCAGTATTTT.

CDR3 in amino acids: CATEDGGNEKLFF. CDR3 bases: TGTGCCACCGAGGACGGCGGGAATGAAAAACTGTTTTTT. The V and J genes are TRBV6-6 and TRBJ1-4, with no clear D. The germline V gene encodes CDR1 MNHNY and CDR2 SVGAGI (reference sequence). This CDR3 has 13 amino acids. Trimming cost V 10 bases and J 5 bases, with 14 bases left between them.

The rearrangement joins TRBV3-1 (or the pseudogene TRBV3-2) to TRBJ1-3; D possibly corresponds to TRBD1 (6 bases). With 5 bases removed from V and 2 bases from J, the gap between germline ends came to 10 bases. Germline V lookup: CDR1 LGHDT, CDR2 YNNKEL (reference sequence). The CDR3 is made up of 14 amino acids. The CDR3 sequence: CASSFPGAGNTIYF. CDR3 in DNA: TGTGCCAGCAGCTTTCCAGGGGCTGGAAACACCATATATTTT.

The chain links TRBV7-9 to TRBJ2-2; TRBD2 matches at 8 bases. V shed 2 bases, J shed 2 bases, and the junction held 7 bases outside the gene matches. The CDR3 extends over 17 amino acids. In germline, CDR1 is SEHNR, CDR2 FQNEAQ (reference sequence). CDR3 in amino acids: CASSLLGAGVNTGELFF. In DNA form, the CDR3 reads TGTGCCAGCAGCTTATTAGGAGCGGGGGTCAACACCGGGGAGCTGTTTTTT.

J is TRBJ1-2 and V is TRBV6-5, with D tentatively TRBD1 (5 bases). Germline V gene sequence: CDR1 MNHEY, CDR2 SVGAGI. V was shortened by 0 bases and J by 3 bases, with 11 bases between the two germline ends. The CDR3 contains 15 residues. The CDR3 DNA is TGTGCCAGCAGTTACTCGACCCAGGGCTACTATGGCTACACCTTC. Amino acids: CASSYSTQGYYGYTF.

In DNA, the CDR3 is TGTGCCATCAGTGAGTTCGGCAATGAGCAGTTCTTC. This gives the protein CAISEFGNEQFF. V and J are TRBV10-3 and TRBJ2-1, with D uncertain. The CDR3 consists of 12 residues. CDR1 and CDR2 from the germline V gene are ENHRY and SYGVKD. The V and J ends lost 1 base and 6 bases respectively, with 4 bases between them.

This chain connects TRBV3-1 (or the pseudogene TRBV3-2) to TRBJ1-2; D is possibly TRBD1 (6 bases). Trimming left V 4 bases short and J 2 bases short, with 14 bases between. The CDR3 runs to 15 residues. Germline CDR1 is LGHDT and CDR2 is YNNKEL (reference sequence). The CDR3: CASSPRGGGNYGYTF. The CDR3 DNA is TGTGCCAGCAGCCCAAGAGGGGGGGGCAACTATGGCTACACCTTC.

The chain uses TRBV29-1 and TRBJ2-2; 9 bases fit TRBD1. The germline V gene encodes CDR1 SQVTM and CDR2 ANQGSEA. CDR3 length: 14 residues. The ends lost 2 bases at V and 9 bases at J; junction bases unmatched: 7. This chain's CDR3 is CSVERDRDRRELFF. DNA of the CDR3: TGCAGCGTTGAAAGGGACAGGGACCGCAGGGAGCTGTTTTTT.

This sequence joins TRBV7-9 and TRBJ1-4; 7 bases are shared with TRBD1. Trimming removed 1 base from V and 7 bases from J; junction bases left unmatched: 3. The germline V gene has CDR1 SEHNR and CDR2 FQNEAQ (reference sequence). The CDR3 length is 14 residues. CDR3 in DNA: TGTGCCAGCAGCTTAGAGACAGGGATTGAAAAACTGTTTTTT. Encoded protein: CASSLETGIEKLFF.

CDR3 protein: CASSFMNTGELFF. The CDR3, as DNA: TGTGCCAGCAGCTTCATGAACACCGGGGAGCTGTTTTTT. J is TRBJ2-2 and V is TRBV5-6, with unresolved D. Germline values: CDR1 SGHDT, CDR2 YYEEEE. This CDR3 has 13 amino acids. Deletions cut 2 bases from V and 1 base from J, with 3 bases between.

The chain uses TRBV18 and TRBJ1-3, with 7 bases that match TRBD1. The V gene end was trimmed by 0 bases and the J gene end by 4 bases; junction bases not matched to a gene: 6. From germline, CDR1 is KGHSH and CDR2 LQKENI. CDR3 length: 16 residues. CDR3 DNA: TGTGCCAGCTCACCACCGGACAGGCTGTGGGGAAACACCATATATTTT. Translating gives CASSPPDRLWGNTIYF.

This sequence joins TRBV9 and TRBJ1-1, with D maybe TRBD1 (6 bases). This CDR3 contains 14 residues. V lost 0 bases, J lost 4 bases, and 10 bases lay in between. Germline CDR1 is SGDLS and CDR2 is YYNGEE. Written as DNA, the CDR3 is TGTGCCAGCAGCGTAGAACAGGGACCCACTGAAGCTTTCTTT. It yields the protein CASSVEQGPTEAFF.

CDR3 protein: CASSPPIGDSRVNTGELFF. DNA for the CDR3: TGTGCCAGCAGCCCCCCCATCGGGGACAGCCGAGTCAACACCGGGGAGCTGTTTTTT. The chain links TRBV7-9 to TRBJ2-2; TRBD1 aligns across 7 bases. The length of the CDR3 is 19 residues. J was trimmed by 2 bases and V by 5 bases; bases with no gene match: 17. CDR1 and CDR2 from the germline V gene are SEHNR and FQNEAQ (reference sequence).

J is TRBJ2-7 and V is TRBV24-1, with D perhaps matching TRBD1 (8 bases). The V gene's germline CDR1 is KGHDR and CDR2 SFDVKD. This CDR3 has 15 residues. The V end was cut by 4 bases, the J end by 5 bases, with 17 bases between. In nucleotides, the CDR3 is TGTGCCACCAGTGACTTTACAGGGGGGGCACACGAGCAGTACTTC. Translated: CATSDFTGGAHEQYF.